Listed here is a single T cell receptor beta chain. It lacks a known antigen. Base qualities are not provided; no much larger clone lies one nucleotide away. Sequencer: 454 GS FLX Titanium. A previously published linear amplification protocol was used to build TCR libraries from approximately 480 ng of total RNA. The sequencing itself ran on the Roche/454 Genome Sequencer using Titanium chemistry. The published analysis was carried out like this. From about 5 of the healthy donors, a total of roughly 78,000 rearranged TCR alpha transcripts were sequenced. Unique TCR clonotypes were defined by the CDR3 junction under IMGT nomenclature, and duplicate transcripts were removed. CD4 versus CD8 status was modeled on V and J genes by logistic regression in R 2.13.0, with adjustment for donor effects and Bonferroni correction for multiple testing. The raw public reads went through TCRdb reprocessing: fastp at Q25, MiXCR clone calling, in-frame beta chains kept. Every entry covers one CDR3 protein and lists the most common genes and DNA from its rows. The authors' filters were not applied to this entry. The sample includes 200,000 or so distinct CDR3 sequences, with 74% observed a single time. Roughly 2.4% of the sample goes to the ten largest clones.

This record comes from a study of healthy donors' naive CD4 and CD8 T cells (dated by TCRdb to the mid-2010s). In terms of the full investigation: Donors were chosen to span three age groups (20-25, 40-50 and 60-70 years, over 5 each), with mean age roughly 44 and half female. The donors were HLA-typed by sequencing at HLA-A, -B, -C, -DRB1, -DQB1 and -DPB1, using the SBTexcellerator protocol, an ABI3130xl analyzer and SBTengine software. The study sequenced rearranged TCR alpha and beta chains from naive CD4+ and CD8+ T cells to test how TCR variation relates to lineage commitment. For TCR alpha, a new primer set covering all functional IMGT alpha gene variants was designed, and the rest of the protocol matched the beta-chain workflow. Peripheral blood mononuclear cells were collected from some 20 healthy, unrelated individuals. Overall study outcomes, separate from this receptor: In both chains, CD4+ lineage was associated with a positively charged CDR3 and CD8+ lineage with a negatively charged CDR3. Alpha and beta chains were sequenced in bulk and could not be paired, so combined chain effects were not evaluated. Taken together, V genes, J genes and CDR3 charge appeared to account for 10% to 15% of the variance in CD4/CD8 propensity, mostly acting in an additive way. The study did not directly address possible repertoire bias arising from homeostatic proliferation of naive T cells. Bias between naive CD4+ and CD8+ cells was reportedly observed for most V and J gene segments, consistently across donors and independently of HLA genotype.

Cells with a CD4+CD8-CD45RO-CD45RA+ profile were isolated by FACS and defined as naive CD4+ T cells, and those with a CD8+CD4-CD45RA+CD27bright profile were defined as naive CD8+ T cells. Antibodies against CD4 (RPA-T4), CD8 (SK1), CD27 (O323), CD45RA (HI100) and CD45RO (UCHL1) were used for sorting. Germline trimming amounts to 3 bases on V and 5 bases on J, with 9 as the count of junction bases outside the gene matches. The CDR3 runs 16 amino acids, cysteine and phenylalanine included. Only the CDR3 DNA stays, 48 bases, in frame from base 1. The CDR1 and CDR2 encoded by the germline V gene (reference sequence) are LNHDA and SQIVND.

This receptor chain uses TRBV19 and TRBJ2-1, and TRBD2 aligns with 8 junction nucleotides. The material sequenced was naive CD4+ and CD8+ T cells sorted from blood, pooled from several donors. The cell subset or site label corresponds to: FACS-sorted naive CD4+ (CD45RO-CD45RA+) and naive CD8+ (CD45RA+CD27bright) T cells. The TCR originated in a pool of human donors in good health; the sample pools cells from several healthy donors. In nucleotide form, the sequence is TGTGCCAGTAGTATCTCCAGCGGGAGAGTCAACAATGAGCAGTTCTTC. This codes for CASSISSGRVNNEQFF.